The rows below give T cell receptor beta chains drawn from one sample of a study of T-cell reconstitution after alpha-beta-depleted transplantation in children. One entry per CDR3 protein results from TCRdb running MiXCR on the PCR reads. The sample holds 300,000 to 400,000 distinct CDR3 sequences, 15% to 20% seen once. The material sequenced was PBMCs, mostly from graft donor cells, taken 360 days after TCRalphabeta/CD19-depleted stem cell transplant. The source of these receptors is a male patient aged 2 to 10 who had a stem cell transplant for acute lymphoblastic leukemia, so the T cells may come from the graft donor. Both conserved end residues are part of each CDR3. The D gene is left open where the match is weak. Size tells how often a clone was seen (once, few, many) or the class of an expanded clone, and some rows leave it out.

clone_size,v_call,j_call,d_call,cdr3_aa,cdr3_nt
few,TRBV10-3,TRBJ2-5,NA,CAISGAKGRETQYF,TGTGCCATCAGTGGGGCGAAGGGGAGAGAGACCCAGTACTTC
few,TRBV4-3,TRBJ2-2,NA,CASSQAWGSGELFF,TGCGCCAGCAGCCAAGCTTGGGGCTCCGGGGAGCTGTTTTTT
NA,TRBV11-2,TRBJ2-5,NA,CASSVAPLQETQYF,TGTGCCAGCTCTGTGGCGCCACTCCAAGAGACCCAGTACTTC
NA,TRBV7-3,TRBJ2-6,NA,CASSPLGGHVSGANVLTF,TGTGCCAGCAGCCCCCTTGGGGGGCACGTCTCTGGGGCCAACGTCCTGACTTTC
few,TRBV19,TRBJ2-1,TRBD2,CASSTGTSGINEQFF,TGTGCCAGTAGTACCGGGACTAGCGGGATAAATGAGCAGTTCTTC
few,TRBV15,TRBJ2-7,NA,CATSRDWGSAAYEQYF,TGTGCCACCAGCAGAGATTGGGGTTCAGCGGCCTACGAGCAGTACTTC
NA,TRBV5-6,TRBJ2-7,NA,CASSLDPGLQYEQYF,TGTGCCAGCAGCTTGGATCCAGGGCTCCAGTACGAGCAGTACTTC
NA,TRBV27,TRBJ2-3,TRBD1,CASSLLTGPFLDTQYF,TGTGCCAGCAGTTTATTGACAGGGCCGTTCTTAGATACGCAGTATTTT
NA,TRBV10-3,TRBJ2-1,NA,CATHQAVDNEQFF,TGTGCCACCCACCAAGCGGTGGACAATGAGCAGTTCTTC
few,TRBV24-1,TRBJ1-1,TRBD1,CATSSNRGTEAFF,TGTGCCACCAGTTCGAACAGGGGCACTGAAGCTTTCTTT
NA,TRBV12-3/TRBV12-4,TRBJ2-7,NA,CASSHGPVYEQYF,TGTGCCAGCAGTCACGGACCGGTCTACGAGCAGTACTTC
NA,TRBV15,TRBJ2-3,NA,CATSRDPTDTQYF,TGTGCCACCAGCAGAGATCCCACAGATACGCAGTATTTT
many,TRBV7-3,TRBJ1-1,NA,CASSPQGLAEAFF,TGTGCCAGCAGCCCACAGGGTCTTGCTGAAGCTTTCTTT
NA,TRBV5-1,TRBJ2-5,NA,CASSLSTPERETQYF,TGCGCCAGCAGCTTGTCGACCCCCGAGAGGGAGACCCAGTACTTC
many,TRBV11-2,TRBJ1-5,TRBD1,CASSLGTGLNQPQHF,TGTGCCAGCAGCTTAGGGACAGGGCTCAATCAGCCCCAGCATTTT
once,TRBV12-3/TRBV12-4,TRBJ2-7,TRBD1,CASSLYGSRGRSEQYF,TGTGCCAGCAGTTTATATGGGTCCAGGGGGCGATCCGAGCAGTACTTC
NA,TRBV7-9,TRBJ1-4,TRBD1,CASSSRTGLDEKLFF,TGTGCCAGCAGCTCCCGGACAGGGTTAGATGAAAAACTGTTTTTT
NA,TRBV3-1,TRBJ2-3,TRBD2,CASSQVTSGPPTDTQYF,TGTGCCAGCAGCCAAGTTACTAGCGGGCCCCCCACAGATACGCAGTATTTT
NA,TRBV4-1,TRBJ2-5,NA,CASSLFTRETQYF,TGCGCCAGCAGCCTCTTTACCAGGGAGACCCAGTACTTC
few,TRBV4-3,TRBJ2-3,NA,CASSQVERATDTQYF,TGCGCCAGCAGCCAAGTTGAGCGGGCCACAGATACGCAGTATTTT
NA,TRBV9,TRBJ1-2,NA,CASSVDPRQGYTF,TGTGCCAGCAGCGTAGATCCCAGGCAAGGCTACACCTTC
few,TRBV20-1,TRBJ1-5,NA,CSARGSEGQPQHF,TGCAGTGCTAGGGGGAGTGAGGGTCAGCCCCAGCATTTT
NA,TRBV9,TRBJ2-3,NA,CASSVVATSTDTQYF,TGTGCCAGCAGCGTAGTAGCGACTAGCACAGATACGCAGTATTTT
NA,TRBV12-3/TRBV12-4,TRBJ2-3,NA,CASSPGMTSTDTQYF,TGTGCCAGCAGCCCCGGGATGACAAGCACAGATACGCAGTATTTT
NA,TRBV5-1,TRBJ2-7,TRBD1,CASSPRPGGGYEQYF,TGCGCCAGCAGCCCACGACCAGGGGGTGGCTACGAGCAGTACTTC
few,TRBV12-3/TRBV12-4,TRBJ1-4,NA,CASSLYANMHEKLFF,TGTGCCAGCAGTTTATACGCCAATATGCATGAAAAACTGTTTTTT
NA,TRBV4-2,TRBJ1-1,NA,CASSQGKNTEAFF,TGTGCCAGCAGCCAAGGAAAAAACACTGAAGCTTTCTTT
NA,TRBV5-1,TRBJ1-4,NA,CASKQDATNEKLFF,TGCGCCAGCAAACAGGATGCAACTAATGAAAAACTGTTTTTT